This T cell receptor (beta chain) was recorded in a study of T cells after yellow fever vaccination. Findings of the study overall: A small proportion of clonotypes was detected in both the CD4 and CD8 compartments. In post-booster samples, most primary-vaccination clones reappeared (approximately 95% CD4, about 91% CD8).

In germline, CDR1 is SGHAT, CDR2 FQDESV (reference sequence). Trimming removed 1 base at V and 9 bases at J, with 22 bases between. The CDR3 spans 17 residues. A process of 5'RACE template switching, which added a universal primer site and UMIs, was used to make TCR cDNA. TCRdb reprocessed the 5' RACE reads with MiXCR, giving one entry per CDR3 protein. This table holds about 230,000 distinct CDR3 sequences, approximately 6.3% found once. This clonotype was observed a few times. Its antigen is not identified. The clonotype was recovered from a man aged 30 to 39 who received the YFV17D yellow fever vaccine. V and J are TRBV11-1 and TRBJ2-1; D may correspond to TRBD1 or TRBD2 (5 bases each). The material was CD4+ T cells sorted from PBMCs, obtained on the day of the yellow fever booster vaccination. The CDR3 DNA reads TGTGCCAGCAGCTTAGGGGGGATGGGTCGGAGAAAGCCTGAGCAGTTCTTC. As protein: CASSLGGMGRRKPEQFF.